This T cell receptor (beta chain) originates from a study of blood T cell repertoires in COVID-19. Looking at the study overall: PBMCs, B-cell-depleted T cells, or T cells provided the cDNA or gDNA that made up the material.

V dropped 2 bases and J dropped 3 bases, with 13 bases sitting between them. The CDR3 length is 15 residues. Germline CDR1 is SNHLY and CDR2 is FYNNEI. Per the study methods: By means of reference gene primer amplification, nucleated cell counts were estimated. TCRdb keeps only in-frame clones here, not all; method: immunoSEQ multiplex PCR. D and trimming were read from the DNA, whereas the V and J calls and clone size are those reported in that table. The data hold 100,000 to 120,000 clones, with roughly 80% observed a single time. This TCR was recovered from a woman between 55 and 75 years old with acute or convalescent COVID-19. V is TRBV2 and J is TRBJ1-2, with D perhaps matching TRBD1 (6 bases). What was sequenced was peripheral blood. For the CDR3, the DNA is TGTGCCAGCAGTGAAACCCCCCCAGGGGACTATGGCTACACCTTC. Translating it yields CASSETPPGDYGYTF.